Presented here are 2 T cell receptor beta chains from one specimen sequenced in a study of breast tumors, draining lymph nodes, adjacent tissues. The lymph nodes were axillary draining lymph nodes from breast cancer patients. TCRdb analysed the multiplex PCR reads with MiXCR anew, one entry per CDR3 protein. The table has some 170,000 distinct CDR3 sequences, 30% to 40% seen once; the top ten hold roughly 3.8%. Sequenced: axillary lymph node tissue. All receptors derive from a female donor with breast cancer. Some clones in this sample may be carry-over from other donors' samples.

This clonotype showed up just a few times. One base away lies a much larger clone, so this may be a sequencing read error. The chain joins TRBV13 to TRBJ2-5; D uncertain. This CDR3 comprises 14 residues. Looked up from germline, CDR1 is PRHDT and CDR2 is FYEKMQ (reference sequence). V was trimmed by 2 bases and J by 0 bases, leaving 7 bases between them. The CDR3 loop is CASSLQTNQETQYF. As DNA, the CDR3 is TGTGCCAGCAGCTTACAGACCAACCAAGAGACCCAGTACTTC.

At least ten counts were recorded for this clonotype. This rearrangement joins TRBV29-1 to TRBJ2-7; 9 bases are a match to TRBD1. The CDR3 spans 13 residues. J lost 0 bases, V lost 7 bases, and 4 bases had no gene match. From germline, CDR1 is SQVTM and CDR2 ANQGSEA. The CDR3 reads CSAAGQGSYEQYF. The CDR3 DNA follows: TGCAGCGCCGCGGGACAGGGCTCCTACGAGCAGTACTTC.